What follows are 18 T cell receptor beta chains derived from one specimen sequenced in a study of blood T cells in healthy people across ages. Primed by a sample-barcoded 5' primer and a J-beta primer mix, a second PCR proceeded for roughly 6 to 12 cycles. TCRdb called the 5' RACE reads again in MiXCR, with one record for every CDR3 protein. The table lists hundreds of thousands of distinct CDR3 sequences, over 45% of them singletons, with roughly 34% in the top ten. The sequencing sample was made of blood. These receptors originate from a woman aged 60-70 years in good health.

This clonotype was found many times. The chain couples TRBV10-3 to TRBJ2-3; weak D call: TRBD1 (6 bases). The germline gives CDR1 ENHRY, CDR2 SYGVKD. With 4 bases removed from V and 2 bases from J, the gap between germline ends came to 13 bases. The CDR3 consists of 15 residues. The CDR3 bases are TGTGCCATCAGTGCCAGGGGAGATTTCACAGATACGCAGTATTTT. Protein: CAISARGDFTDTQYF.

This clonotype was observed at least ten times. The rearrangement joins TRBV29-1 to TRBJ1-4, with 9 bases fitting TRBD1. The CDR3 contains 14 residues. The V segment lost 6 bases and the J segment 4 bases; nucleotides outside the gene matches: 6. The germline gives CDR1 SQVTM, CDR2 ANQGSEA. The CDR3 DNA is TGCAGCGTCCCCGGACAGGGGCGTAATGAAAAACTGTTTTTT. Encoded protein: CSVPGQGRNEKLFF.

The CDR3 reads CATQGASYEQYF. For the CDR3, the DNA is TGTGCCACACAGGGGGCGTCCTACGAGCAGTACTTC. The chain carries TRBV6-5 and TRBJ2-7, with 9 positions matching TRBD1. Germline lookup yields CDR1 MNHEY and CDR2 SVGAGI. J gave up 1 base and V 10 bases, and 2 bases lay outside the gene matches. The CDR3 loop spans 12 amino acids.

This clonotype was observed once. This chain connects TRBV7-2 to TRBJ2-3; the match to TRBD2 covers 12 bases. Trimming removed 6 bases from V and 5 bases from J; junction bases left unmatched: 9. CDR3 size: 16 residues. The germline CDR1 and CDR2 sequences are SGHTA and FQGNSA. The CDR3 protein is CASRLRLAGVQDTQYF. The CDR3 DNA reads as TGTGCCAGCAGACTCCGACTAGCGGGAGTTCAAGATACGCAGTATTTT.

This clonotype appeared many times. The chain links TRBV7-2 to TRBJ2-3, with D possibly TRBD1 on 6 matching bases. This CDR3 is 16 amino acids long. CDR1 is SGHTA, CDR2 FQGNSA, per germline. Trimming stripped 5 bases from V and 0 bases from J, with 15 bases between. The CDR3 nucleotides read TGTGCCAGCAGCCCAACGATGGACAGTAGCACAGATACGCAGTATTTT. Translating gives CASSPTMDSSTDTQYF.

This CDR3 reads CASSLYRDPKDYGYTF. The DNA of the CDR3 is TGCGCCAGCAGCTTGTACCGGGACCCCAAGGACTATGGCTACACCTTC. V gene TRBV5-1 combines with J gene TRBJ1-2, with a possible D match to TRBD1 (5 bases). This CDR3 contains 16 residues. Trimming pared 1 base from V and 3 bases from J, leaving 16 bases between. Germline CDR1 and CDR2: SGHRS and YFSETQ.

CDR3 residues: CASSFALAGGPEQFF. Here the CDR3 DNA reads TGTGCCAGCAGTTTCGCTCTAGCGGGAGGCCCTGAGCAGTTCTTC. The chain recombines TRBV27 with TRBJ2-1; 11 bases match TRBD2. This CDR3 is 15 amino acids long. Per germline, CDR1 MNHEY and CDR2 SMNVEV (reference sequence). Trimming at V came to 3 bases and at J to 9 bases, leaving 7 bases not matched to a gene.

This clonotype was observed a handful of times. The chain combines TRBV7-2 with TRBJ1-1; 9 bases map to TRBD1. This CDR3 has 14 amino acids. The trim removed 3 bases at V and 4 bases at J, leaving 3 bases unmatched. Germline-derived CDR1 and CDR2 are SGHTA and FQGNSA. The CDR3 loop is CASSLDRGTTEAFF. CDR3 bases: TGTGCCAGCAGCTTGGACAGGGGAACCACTGAAGCTTTCTTT.

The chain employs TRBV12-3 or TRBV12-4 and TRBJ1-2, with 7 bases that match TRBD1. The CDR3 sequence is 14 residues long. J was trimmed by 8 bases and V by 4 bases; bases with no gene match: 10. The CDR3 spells CASSYYRGPRGYTF. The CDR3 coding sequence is TGTGCCAGCAGTTACTACAGGGGTCCCAGGGGCTACACCTTC.

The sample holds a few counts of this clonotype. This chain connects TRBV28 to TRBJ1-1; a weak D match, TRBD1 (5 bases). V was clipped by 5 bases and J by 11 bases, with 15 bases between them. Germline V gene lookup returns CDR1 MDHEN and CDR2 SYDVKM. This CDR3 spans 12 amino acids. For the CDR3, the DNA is TGTGCCAGCAGTACACAGGTGCGGCATGCTTTCTTT. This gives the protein CASSTQVRHAFF.

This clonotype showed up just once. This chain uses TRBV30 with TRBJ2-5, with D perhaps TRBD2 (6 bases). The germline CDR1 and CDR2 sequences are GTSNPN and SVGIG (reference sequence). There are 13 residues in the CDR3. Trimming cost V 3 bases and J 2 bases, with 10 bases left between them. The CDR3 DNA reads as TGTGCCTGGAGCCGGGGGACGCAAGAGACCCAGTACTTC. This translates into CAWSRGTQETQYF. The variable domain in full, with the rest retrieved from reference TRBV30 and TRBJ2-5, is SQTIHQWPATLVQPVGSPLSLECTVEGTSNPNLYWYRQAAGRGLQLLFYSVGIGQISSEVPQNLSASRPQDRQFILSSKKLLLSDSGFYLCAWSRGTQETQYFGPGTRLLVL.

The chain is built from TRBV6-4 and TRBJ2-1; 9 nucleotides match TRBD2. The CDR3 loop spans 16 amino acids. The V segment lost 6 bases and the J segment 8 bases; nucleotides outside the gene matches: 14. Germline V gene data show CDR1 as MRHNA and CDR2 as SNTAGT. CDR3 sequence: CASSRTSGRLFYEQFF. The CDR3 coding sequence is TGTGCCAGCAGCAGAACCAGCGGGAGGTTATTTTATGAGCAGTTCTTC.

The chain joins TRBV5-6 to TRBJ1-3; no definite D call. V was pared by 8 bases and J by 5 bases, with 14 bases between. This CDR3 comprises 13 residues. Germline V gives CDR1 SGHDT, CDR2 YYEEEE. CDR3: CASQPPNRNTIYF. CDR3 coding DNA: TGTGCCAGTCAACCACCAAACCGAAACACCATATATTTT. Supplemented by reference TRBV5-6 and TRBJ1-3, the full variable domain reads DAGVTQSPTHLIKTRGQQVTLRCSPKSGHDTVSWYQQALGQGPQFIFQYYEEEERQRGNFPDRFSGHQFPNYSSELNVNALLLGDSALYLCASQPPNRNTIYFGEGSWLTVV.

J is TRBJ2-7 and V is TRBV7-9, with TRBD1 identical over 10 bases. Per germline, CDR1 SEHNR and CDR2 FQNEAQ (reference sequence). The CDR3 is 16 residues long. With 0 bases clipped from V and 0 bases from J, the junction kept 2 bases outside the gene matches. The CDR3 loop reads CASSLAGQGGSYEQYF. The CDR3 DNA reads TGTGCCAGCAGCTTAGCTGGACAGGGGGGCTCCTACGAGCAGTACTTC.

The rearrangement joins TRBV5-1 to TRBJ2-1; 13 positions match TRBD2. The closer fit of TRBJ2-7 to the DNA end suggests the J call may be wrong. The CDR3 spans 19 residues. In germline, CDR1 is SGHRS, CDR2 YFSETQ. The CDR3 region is CASSEMTSGGSFSYNEQYF. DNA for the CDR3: TGCGCCAGCAGCGAGATGACTAGCGGGGGGTCATTCTCCTACAATGAGCAGTACTTC.

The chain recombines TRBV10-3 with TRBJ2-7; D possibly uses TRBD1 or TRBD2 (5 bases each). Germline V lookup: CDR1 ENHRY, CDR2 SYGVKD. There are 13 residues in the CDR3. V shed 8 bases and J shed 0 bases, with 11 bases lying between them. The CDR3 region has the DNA TGTGCCATCGGGGACGGAACCTCCTACGAGCAGTACTTC. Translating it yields CAIGDGTSYEQYF.

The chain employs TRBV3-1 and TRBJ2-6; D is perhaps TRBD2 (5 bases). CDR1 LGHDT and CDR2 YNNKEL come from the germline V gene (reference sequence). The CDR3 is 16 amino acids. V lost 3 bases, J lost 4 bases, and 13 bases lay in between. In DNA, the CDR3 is TGTGCCAGCAGCCAGGGTTGGGAGATCGGGGCCAACGTCCTGACTTTC. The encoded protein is CASSQGWEIGANVLTF.

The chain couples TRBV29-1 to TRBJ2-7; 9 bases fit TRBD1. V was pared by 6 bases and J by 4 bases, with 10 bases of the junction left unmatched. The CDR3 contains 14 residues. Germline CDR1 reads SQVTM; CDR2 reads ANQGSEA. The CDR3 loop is CSVPGQGPLYEQYF. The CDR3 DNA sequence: TGCAGCGTCCCCGGACAGGGGCCCCTTTACGAGCAGTACTTC.